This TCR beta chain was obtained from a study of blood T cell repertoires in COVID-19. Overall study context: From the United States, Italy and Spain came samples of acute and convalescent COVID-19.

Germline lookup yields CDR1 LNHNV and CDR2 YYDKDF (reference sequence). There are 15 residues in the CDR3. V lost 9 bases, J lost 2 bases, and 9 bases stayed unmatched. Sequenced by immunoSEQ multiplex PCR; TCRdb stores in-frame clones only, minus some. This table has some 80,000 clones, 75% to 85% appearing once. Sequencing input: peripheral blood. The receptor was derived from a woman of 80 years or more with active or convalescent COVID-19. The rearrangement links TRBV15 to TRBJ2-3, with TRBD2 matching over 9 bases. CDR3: CATAGRGGDTDTQYF. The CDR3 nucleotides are TGTGCCACAGCAGGGCGGGGGGGGGACACAGATACGCAGTATTTT.